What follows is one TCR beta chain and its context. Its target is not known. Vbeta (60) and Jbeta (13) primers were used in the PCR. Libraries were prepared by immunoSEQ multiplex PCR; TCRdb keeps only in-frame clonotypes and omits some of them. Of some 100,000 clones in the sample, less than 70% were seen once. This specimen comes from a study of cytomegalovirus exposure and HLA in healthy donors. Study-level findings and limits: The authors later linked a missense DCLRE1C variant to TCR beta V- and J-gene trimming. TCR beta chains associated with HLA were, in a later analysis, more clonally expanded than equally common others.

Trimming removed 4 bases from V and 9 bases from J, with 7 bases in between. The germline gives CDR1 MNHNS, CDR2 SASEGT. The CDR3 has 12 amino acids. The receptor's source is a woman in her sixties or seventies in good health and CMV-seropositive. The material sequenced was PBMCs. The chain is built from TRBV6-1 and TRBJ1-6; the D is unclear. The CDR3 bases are TGTGCCAGCAGTGCGTCTATTTCACCCCTCCACTTT. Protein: CASSASISPLHF.